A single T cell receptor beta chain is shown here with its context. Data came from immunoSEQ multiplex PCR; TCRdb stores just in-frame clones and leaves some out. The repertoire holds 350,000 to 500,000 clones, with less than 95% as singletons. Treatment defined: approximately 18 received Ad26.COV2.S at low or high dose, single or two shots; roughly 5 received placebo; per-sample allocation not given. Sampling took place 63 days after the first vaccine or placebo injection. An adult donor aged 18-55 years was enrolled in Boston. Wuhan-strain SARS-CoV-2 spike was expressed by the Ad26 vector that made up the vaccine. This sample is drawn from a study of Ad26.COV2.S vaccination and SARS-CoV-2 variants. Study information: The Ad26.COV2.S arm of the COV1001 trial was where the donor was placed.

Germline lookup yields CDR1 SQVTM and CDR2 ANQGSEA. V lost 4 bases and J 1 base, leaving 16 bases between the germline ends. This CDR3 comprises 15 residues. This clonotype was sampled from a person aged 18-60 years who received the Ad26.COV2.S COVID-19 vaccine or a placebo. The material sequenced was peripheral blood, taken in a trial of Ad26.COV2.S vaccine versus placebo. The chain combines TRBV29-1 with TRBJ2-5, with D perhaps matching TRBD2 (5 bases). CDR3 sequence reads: CSVVPAELPQETQYF. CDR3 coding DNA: TGCAGCGTTGTGCCAGCGGAGCTTCCCCAAGAGACCCAGTACTTC.